This TCR beta chain is drawn from a study of beta chain features in type 1 diabetes. Across the whole study: Examination covered fewer than 110 million sorted cells spanning all samples. Whole-study results and caveats: A potential PCR bias toward shorter templates would be equal in patient and control samples. A moderate, significant TCRB CDR3 shortening appeared in type 1 diabetes across four CD4+ subsets.

Sequenced material consisted of expressed TCRB transcripts (all of the isolated RNA was reverse transcribed). This table comes from immunoSEQ multiplex PCR, and its TCRdb copy is limited to in-frame clones, with some not included. Among roughly 42,000 clones listed, approximately 49% were seen once. On this clone itself: What it recognizes is unknown.

The V and J ends lost 1 base and 0 bases respectively, with 13 bases between them. The CDR3 has 16 amino acids. Germline-derived CDR1 and CDR2 are SQVTM and ANQGSEA. The sample taken for sequencing was stem cell memory CD4+ T cells from blood. The clonotype originates from a woman aged 30 to 39 in good health. The chain employs TRBV29-1 and TRBJ2-1; weak D call: TRBD2 (5 bases). The CDR3 loop is CSVEGRRESSYNEQFF. CDR3 bases: TGCAGCGTTGAAGGCAGACGGGAATCCTCCTACAATGAGCAGTTCTTC.